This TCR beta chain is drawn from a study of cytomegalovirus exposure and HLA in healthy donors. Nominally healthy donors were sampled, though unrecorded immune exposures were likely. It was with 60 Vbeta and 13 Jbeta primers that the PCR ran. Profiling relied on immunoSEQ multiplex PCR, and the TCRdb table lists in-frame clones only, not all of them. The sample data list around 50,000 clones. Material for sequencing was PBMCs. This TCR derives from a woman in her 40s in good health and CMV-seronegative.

CDR3 in amino acids: CASSLGQEYYGYTF. CDR3 bases: TGCGCCAGCAGCTTGGGACAGGAGTACTATGGCTACACCTTC. The rearrangement joins TRBV5-1 to TRBJ1-2; D is perhaps TRBD1 (6 bases). The germline V gene encodes CDR1 SGHRS and CDR2 YFSETQ. CDR3 length: 14 residues. V lost 0 bases and J lost 3, with 9 bases in between. Based on the CDR3 plus reference TRBV5-1 and TRBJ1-2, the full variable domain is KAGVTQTPRYLIKTRGQQVTLSCSPISGHRSVSWYQQTPGQGLQFLFEYFSETQRNKGNFPGRFSGRQFSNSRSEMNVSTLELGDSALYLCASSLGQEYYGYTFGSGTRLTVV.